The rows below give T cell receptor beta chains drawn from one sample of a study of T cells in localized non-small cell lung cancer. TCRdb's table, derived via immunoSEQ multiplex PCR, lists solely in-frame clones and lacks some. Counted here are about 26,000 clones, around nine tenths occurring once; the ten biggest clones make up around 15%. The input for sequencing was peripheral blood, taken before any cancer treatment. These receptors were collected from a female donor older than 55 with stage II squamous cell lung carcinoma. The CDR3 runs from the conserved cysteine through the conserved F or W. Each record gives: J gene, V gene, clone size, D gene, CDR3 protein, CDR3 DNA. The D gene is left open where the match is weak. Part of the rows lack a size; the others show once, few, many or a class for expanded clones.

TRBJ2-1 TRBV28 . TRBD2 CASSLGLASGEQFF TGTGCCAGCAGCCTGGGACTAGCGTCCGGTGAGCAGTTCTTC
TRBJ1-6 TRBV5-1 . . CASSLDGNPMHSPLHF TGCGCCAGCAGCTTGGATGGGAATCCCATGCATTCACCCCTCCACTTT
TRBJ1-1 TRBV15 . TRBD1 CATSRETGVNTEAFF TGTGCCACCAGCAGAGAGACAGGGGTTAACACTGAAGCTTTCTTT
TRBJ2-7 TRBV2 once TRBD2 CASSRRRGVIEQYF TGTGCCAGCAGTCGAAGGCGGGGGGTAATCGAGCAGTACTTC
TRBJ2-3 TRBV30 . . CAWTRGGSTDTQYF TGTGCCTGGACTCGCGGCGGTAGCACAGATACGCAGTATTTT
TRBJ2-1 TRBV19 . . CASSPDSYEQFF TGTGCCAGTAGTCCCGACAGTTATGAGCAGTTCTTC
TRBJ1-5 TRBV19 . . CASSEAGARAPQHF TGTGCCAGTAGTGAGGCAGGGGCCCGGGCGCCCCAGCATTTT
TRBJ2-7 TRBV30 . TRBD2 CAWSGLADNYEQYF TGTGCCTGGAGTGGGCTAGCGGATAACTACGAGCAGTACTTC
TRBJ1-3 TRBV10-1 . . CASSSSTGNTIYF TGCGCCAGCAGCTCTTCGACTGGAAACACCATATATTTT
TRBJ2-1 TRBV6-1 . . CASSPLGGTNNEQFF TGTGCCAGCAGTCCCCTGGGCGGGACCAACAATGAGCAGTTCTTC
TRBJ1-2 TRBV30 few . CAWSRGNYGYTF TGTGCCTGGAGTAGGGGTAACTATGGCTACACCTTC
TRBJ2-5 TRBV19 once . CASSRGEETQYF TGTGCCAGTAGTAGGGGGGAAGAGACCCAGTACTTC
TRBJ2-7 TRBV6-5 . TRBD2 CASSLGTSGTGEQYF TGTGCCAGCAGTCTTGGGACTAGCGGGACCGGTGAGCAGTACTTC
TRBJ1-1 TRBV7-9 . . CASSLGGMNTEAFF TGTGCCAGCAGCTTAGGTGGGATGAACACTGAAGCTTTCTTT
TRBJ2-2 TRBV11-2 . . CASSHQPSGELFF TGTGCCAGCAGCCATCAACCTTCCGGGGAGCTGTTTTTT
TRBJ2-2 TRBV5-6 . . CASSFQGNTGELFF TGTGCCAGCAGCTTTCAGGGTAACACCGGGGAGCTGTTTTTT
TRBJ1-2 TRBV15 . . CATSRRDNGYTF TGTGCCACCAGCAGACGGGACAACGGCTACACCTTC
TRBJ1-1 TRBV18 . . CASSPSSRAAFF TGTGCCAGCTCACCATCATCCCGGGCGGCTTTCTTT
TRBJ1-4 TRBV30 . . CAWSVPGSFGGKLFF TGTGCCTGGAGTGTACCTGGGAGCTTCGGAGGAAAACTGTTTTTT
TRBJ1-2 TRBV21-1 . . CASSKKKDSCNYGYTF TGTGCCAGCAGCAAGAAAAAGGACAGCTGTAACTATGGCTACACCTTC
TRBJ1-5 TRBV28 . TRBD1 CASRTGVRQPQHF TGTGCCAGCAGGACAGGGGTTCGGCAGCCCCAGCATTTT
TRBJ2-3 TRBV18 . . CASSPPGEFTDTQYF TGTGCCAGCTCACCACCTGGAGAGTTCACAGACACGCAGTATTTT
TRBJ2-5 TRBV28 . . CASTRGQWETQYF TGTGCCAGCACCAGGGGTCAGTGGGAGACCCAGTACTTC
TRBJ1-2 TRBV6-5 few TRBD1 CASTEGAGYTF TGTGCCAGCACCGAGGGGGCAGGCTACACCTTC
TRBJ1-2 TRBV28 . . CASSQDMIYGYTF TGTGCCAGCAGCCAAGACATGATCTATGGCTACACCTTC
TRBJ1-6 TRBV12-5 few . CASGLVTEASTLHF TGTGCTAGTGGTTTGGTAACGGAGGCCTCAACCCTCCACTTT
TRBJ1-1 TRBV6-5 . . CASKSGSGAPVEAFF TGTGCCAGCAAATCAGGGTCCGGGGCCCCCGTTGAAGCTTTCTTT
TRBJ2-1 TRBV28 . TRBD2 CASRTGTRYNEQFF TGTGCCAGCAGAACCGGGACTAGATACAATGAGCAGTTCTTC